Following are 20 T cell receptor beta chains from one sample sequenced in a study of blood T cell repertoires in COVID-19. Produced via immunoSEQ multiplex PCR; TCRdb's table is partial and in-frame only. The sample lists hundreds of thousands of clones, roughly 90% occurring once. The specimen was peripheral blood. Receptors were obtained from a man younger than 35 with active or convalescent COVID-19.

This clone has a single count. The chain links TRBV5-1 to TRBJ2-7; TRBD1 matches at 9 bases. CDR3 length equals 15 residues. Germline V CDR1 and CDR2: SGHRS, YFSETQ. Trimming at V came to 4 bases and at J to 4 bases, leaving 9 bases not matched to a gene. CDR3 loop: CASSVGQGDIYEQYF. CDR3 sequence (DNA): TGCGCCAGCAGCGTGGGACAGGGAGATATTTACGAGCAGTACTTC.

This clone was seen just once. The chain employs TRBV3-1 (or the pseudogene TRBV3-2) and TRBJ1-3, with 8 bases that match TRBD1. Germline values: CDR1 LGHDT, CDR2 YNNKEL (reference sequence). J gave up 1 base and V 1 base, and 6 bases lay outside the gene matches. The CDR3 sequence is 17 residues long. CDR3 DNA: TGTGCCAGCAGCCAAGGGCCGGACAGGGTATCTGGAAACACCATATATTTT. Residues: CASSQGPDRVSGNTIYF.

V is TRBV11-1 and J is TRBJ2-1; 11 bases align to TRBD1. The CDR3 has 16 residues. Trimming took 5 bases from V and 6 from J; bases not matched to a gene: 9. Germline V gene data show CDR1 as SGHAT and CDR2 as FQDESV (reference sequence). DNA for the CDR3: TGTGCCAGCAGCGCAGGGACAGGGGGTCGGTTCAATGAGCAGTTCTTC. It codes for CASSAGTGGRFNEQFF.

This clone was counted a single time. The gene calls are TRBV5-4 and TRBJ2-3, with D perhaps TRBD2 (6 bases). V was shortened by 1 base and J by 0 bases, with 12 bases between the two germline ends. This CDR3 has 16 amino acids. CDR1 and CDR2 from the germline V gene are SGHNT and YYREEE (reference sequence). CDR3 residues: CASSLSSGQSTDTQYF. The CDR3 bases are TGTGCCAGCAGCTTGTCGAGCGGGCAAAGCACAGATACGCAGTATTTT.

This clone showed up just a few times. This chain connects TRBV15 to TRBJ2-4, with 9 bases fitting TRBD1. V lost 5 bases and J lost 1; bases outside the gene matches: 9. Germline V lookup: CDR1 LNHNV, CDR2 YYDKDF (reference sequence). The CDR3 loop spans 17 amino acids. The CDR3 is CATSSRGQGWAKNIQYF. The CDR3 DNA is TGTGCCACCAGCTCCAGGGGACAGGGATGGGCCAAAAACATTCAGTACTTC.

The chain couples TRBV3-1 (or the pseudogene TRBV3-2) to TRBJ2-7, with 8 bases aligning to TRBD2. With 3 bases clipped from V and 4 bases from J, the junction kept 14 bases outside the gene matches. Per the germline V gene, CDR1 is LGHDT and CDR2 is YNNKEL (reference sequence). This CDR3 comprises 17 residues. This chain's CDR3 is CASSQLGGSGGVYEQYF. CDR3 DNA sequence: TGTGCCAGCAGCCAGTTGGGTGGAAGCGGGGGAGTATACGAGCAGTACTTC.

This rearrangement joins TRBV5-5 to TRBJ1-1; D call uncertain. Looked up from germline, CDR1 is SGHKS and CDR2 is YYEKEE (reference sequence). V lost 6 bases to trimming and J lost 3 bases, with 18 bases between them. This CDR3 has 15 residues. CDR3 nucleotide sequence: TGTGCCAGCACCACTAGAGCGGGGATCGACACTGAAGCTTTCTTT. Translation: CASTTRAGIDTEAFF.

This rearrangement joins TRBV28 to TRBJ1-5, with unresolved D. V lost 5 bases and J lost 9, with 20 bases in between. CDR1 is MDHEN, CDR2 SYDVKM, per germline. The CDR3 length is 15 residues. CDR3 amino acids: CASSPLPTGVRPQHF. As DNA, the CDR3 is TGTGCCAGCAGTCCACTCCCAACCGGAGTCCGGCCCCAGCATTTT.

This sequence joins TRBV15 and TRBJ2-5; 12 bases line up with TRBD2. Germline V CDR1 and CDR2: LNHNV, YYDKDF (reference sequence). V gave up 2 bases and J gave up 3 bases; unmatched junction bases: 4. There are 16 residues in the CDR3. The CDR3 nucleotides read TGTGCCACCAGCAGACACCCTAGCGGGGGGGAAGAGACCCAGTACTTC. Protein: CATSRHPSGGEETQYF.

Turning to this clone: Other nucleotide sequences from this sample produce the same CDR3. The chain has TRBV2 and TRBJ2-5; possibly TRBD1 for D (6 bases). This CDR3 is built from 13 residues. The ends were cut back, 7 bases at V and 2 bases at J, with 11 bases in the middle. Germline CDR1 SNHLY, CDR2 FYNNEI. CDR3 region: CASIRGSQETQYF. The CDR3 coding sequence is TGTGCCAGCATCAGGGGCAGTCAAGAGACCCAGTACTTC. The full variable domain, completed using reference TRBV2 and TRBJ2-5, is EPEVTQTPSHQVTQMGQEVILRCVPISNHLYFYWYRQILGQKVEFLVSFYNNEISEKSEIFDDQFSVERPDGSNFTLKIRSTKLEDSAMYFCASIRGSQETQYFGPGTRLLVL.

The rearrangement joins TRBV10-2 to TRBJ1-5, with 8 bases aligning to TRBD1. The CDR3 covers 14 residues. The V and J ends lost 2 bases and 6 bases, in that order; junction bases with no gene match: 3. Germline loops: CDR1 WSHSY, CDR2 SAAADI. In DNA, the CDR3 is TGCGCCAGCAGTGAGGTCCAGGGGGCTCAGCCCCAGCATTTT. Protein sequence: CASSEVQGAQPQHF.

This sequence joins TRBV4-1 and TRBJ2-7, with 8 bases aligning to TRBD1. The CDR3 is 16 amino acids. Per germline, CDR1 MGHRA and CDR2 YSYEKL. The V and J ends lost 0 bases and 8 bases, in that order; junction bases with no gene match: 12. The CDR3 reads CASSQDVRAGGAQQYF. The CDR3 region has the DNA TGCGCCAGCAGCCAAGATGTCCGGGCAGGGGGCGCCCAGCAGTACTTC.

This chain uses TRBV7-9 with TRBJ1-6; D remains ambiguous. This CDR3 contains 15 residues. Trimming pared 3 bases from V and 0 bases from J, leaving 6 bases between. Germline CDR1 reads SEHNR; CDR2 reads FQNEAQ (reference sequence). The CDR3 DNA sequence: TGTGCCAGCAGCTTCGGGAGCTCCTATAATTCACCCCTCCACTTT. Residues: CASSFGSSYNSPLHF.

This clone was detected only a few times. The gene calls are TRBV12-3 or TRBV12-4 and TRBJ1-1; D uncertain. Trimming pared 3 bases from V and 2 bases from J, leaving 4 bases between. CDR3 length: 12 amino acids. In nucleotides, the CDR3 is TGTGCCAGCAGTTTTTCTAACACTGAAGCTTTCTTT. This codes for CASSFSNTEAFF.

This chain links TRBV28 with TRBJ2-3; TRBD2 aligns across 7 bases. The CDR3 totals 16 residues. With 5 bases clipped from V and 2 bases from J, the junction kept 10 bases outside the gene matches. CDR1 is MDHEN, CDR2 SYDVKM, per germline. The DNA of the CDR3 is TGTGCCAGCAGTGCCCGTGGAGCGGGGAACACAGATACGCAGTATTTT. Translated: CASSARGAGNTDTQYF. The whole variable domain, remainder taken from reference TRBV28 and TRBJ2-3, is DVKVTQSSRYLVKRTGEKVFLECVQDMDHENMFWYRQDPGLGLRLIYFSYDVKMKEKGDIPEGYSVSREKKERFSLILESASTNQTSMYLCASSARGAGNTDTQYFGPGTRLTVL.

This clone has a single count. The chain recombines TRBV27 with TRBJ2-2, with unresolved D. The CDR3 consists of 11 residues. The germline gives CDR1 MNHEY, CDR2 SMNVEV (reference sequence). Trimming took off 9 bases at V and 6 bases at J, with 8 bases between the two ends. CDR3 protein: CASARSGELFF. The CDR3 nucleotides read TGTGCCAGTGCGAGGTCCGGGGAGCTGTTTTTT.

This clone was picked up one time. CDR3 in DNA: TGTGCCAGCAGCGCATACAGGGGAGATACGCAGTATTTT. It translates to CASSAYRGDTQYF. The chain uses TRBV9 and TRBJ2-3, with 7 bases fitting TRBD1. The CDR3 consists of 13 residues. Germline V gene sequence: CDR1 SGDLS, CDR2 YYNGEE. Unmatched junction bases numbered 3, after V lost 3 bases and J lost 5 bases.

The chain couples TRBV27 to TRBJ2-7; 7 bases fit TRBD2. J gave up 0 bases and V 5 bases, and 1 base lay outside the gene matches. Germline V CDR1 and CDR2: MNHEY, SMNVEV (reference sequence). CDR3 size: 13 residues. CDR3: CASSPGGSYEQYF. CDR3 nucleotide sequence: TGTGCCAGCAGTCCGGGGGGCTCCTACGAGCAGTACTTC.

The CDR3 DNA follows: TGTGCCAGCTCACCACCCGAGGGTCTCTCCTACAATGAGCAGTTCTTC. It is translated as CASSPPEGLSYNEQFF. The chain joins TRBV18 to TRBJ2-1; D perhaps matches TRBD2 (5 bases). The V gene's germline CDR1 is KGHSH and CDR2 LQKENI. This CDR3 is built from 16 residues. V was clipped by 0 bases and J by 0 bases, with 9 bases between them.

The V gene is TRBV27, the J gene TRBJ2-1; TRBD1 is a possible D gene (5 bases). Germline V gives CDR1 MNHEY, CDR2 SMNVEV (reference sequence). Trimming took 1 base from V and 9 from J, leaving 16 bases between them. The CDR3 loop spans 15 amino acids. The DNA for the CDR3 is TGTGCCAGCAGTTTATATACAGGTGTAGCCGTTGAGCAGTTCTTC. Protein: CASSLYTGVAVEQFF.